This TCR beta chain stems from a study of Ad26.COV2.S vaccination and SARS-CoV-2 variants. About the research overall: Intramuscular Ad26.COV2.S at 5x10^10 or 1x10^11 viral particles.

Indicated treatment: some 20 received Ad26.COV2.S at low or high dose, single or two shots; about five received placebo; per-sample allocation not given. Day 63 following the first vaccine or placebo injection was when the samples were taken. The CDR3 loop spans 15 amino acids. Germline values: CDR1 SGDLS, CDR2 YYNGEE. V shed 0 bases and J shed 3 bases, with 10 bases lying between them. Only in-frame clones appear in the TCRdb table, and some are missing; sequencing was by immunoSEQ multiplex PCR. The sample includes more than 300,000 clones, just over 85% of them seen just once. As to this clone: As yet, its antigen is unknown.

General study points: An underestimation of total T cell responses may have resulted from the TCR breadth and depth analyses.

The material sequenced was peripheral blood, taken in a trial of Ad26.COV2.S vaccine versus placebo. The sequence came from a person aged 18-65 years who received the Ad26.COV2.S COVID-19 vaccine or a placebo. This chain uses TRBV9 with TRBJ1-5; D gene unclear. CDR3 bases: TGTGCCAGCAGCGTAGGAGGTAACCTCAATCAGCCCCAGCATTTT. It encodes CASSVGGNLNQPQHF.